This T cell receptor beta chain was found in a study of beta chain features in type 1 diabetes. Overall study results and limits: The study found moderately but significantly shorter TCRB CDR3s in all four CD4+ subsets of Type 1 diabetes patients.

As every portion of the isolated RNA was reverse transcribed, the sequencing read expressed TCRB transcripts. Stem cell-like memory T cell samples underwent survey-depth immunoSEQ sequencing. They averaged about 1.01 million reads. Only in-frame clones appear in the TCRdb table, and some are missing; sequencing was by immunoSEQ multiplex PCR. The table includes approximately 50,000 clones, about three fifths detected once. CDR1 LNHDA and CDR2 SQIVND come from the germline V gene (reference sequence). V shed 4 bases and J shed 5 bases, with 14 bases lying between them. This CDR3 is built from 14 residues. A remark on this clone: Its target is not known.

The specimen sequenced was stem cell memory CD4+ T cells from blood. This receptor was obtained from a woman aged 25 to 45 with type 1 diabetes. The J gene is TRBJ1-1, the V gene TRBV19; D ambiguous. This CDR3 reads CASSTRRGGTEAFF. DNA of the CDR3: TGTGCCAGTAGTACCCGGCGGGGAGGAACTGAAGCTTTCTTT.